This T cell receptor (beta chain) was retrieved from a study of T cells after yellow fever vaccination. Each CDR3 protein is one row after TCRdb ran MiXCR on the 5' RACE reads. The sample holds hundreds of thousands of distinct CDR3 sequences, about a sixth seen once. V lost 3 bases and J 2 bases, leaving 8 bases between the germline ends. This CDR3 comprises 14 residues. CDR1 and CDR2 (germline): DFQATT, SNEGSKA (reference sequence). The receptor was isolated from a young man who received the YFV17D yellow fever vaccine. The rearrangement uses TRBV20-1 and TRBJ1-6; no reliable D call. The specimen was PBMCs, collected 5 days after the first yellow fever vaccination. In DNA form, the CDR3 reads TGCAGTGCTAGGCCTCAGACCTATAATTCACCCCTCCACTTT. Its protein product is CSARPQTYNSPLHF.